This TCR beta chain appears in the sequencing data of a study of blood T cell repertoires in COVID-19. In the study overall: Collection of acute and convalescent COVID-19 samples took place in the United States, Italy and Spain. The cDNA or gDNA used as material had been derived from T cells, B-cell-depleted T cells, or PBMCs.

V shed 5 bases, J shed 8 bases, and the junction held 12 bases outside the gene matches. The germline V gene encodes CDR1 MDHEN and CDR2 SYDVKM. The CDR3 spans 16 residues. Original methodology: Researchers report that nucleated cell counts were estimated from reference gene primer amplification. Profiled with immunoSEQ multiplex PCR; TCRdb holds only in-frame clones, not every one. Clone size and the V and J calls come from that table; the DNA yielded D and trimming. The sample records about 110,000 clones, around 86% being singletons. The sequenced sample was peripheral blood. V usage is TRBV28 and J usage is TRBJ1-2, with 12 bases fitting TRBD1. The clonotype comes from a woman in her seventies with acute or convalescent COVID-19. CDR3 protein: CASSPNTGTGGRGYTF. CDR3 in DNA: TGTGCCAGCAGTCCTAATACCGGGACAGGGGGCCGGGGCTACACCTTC.